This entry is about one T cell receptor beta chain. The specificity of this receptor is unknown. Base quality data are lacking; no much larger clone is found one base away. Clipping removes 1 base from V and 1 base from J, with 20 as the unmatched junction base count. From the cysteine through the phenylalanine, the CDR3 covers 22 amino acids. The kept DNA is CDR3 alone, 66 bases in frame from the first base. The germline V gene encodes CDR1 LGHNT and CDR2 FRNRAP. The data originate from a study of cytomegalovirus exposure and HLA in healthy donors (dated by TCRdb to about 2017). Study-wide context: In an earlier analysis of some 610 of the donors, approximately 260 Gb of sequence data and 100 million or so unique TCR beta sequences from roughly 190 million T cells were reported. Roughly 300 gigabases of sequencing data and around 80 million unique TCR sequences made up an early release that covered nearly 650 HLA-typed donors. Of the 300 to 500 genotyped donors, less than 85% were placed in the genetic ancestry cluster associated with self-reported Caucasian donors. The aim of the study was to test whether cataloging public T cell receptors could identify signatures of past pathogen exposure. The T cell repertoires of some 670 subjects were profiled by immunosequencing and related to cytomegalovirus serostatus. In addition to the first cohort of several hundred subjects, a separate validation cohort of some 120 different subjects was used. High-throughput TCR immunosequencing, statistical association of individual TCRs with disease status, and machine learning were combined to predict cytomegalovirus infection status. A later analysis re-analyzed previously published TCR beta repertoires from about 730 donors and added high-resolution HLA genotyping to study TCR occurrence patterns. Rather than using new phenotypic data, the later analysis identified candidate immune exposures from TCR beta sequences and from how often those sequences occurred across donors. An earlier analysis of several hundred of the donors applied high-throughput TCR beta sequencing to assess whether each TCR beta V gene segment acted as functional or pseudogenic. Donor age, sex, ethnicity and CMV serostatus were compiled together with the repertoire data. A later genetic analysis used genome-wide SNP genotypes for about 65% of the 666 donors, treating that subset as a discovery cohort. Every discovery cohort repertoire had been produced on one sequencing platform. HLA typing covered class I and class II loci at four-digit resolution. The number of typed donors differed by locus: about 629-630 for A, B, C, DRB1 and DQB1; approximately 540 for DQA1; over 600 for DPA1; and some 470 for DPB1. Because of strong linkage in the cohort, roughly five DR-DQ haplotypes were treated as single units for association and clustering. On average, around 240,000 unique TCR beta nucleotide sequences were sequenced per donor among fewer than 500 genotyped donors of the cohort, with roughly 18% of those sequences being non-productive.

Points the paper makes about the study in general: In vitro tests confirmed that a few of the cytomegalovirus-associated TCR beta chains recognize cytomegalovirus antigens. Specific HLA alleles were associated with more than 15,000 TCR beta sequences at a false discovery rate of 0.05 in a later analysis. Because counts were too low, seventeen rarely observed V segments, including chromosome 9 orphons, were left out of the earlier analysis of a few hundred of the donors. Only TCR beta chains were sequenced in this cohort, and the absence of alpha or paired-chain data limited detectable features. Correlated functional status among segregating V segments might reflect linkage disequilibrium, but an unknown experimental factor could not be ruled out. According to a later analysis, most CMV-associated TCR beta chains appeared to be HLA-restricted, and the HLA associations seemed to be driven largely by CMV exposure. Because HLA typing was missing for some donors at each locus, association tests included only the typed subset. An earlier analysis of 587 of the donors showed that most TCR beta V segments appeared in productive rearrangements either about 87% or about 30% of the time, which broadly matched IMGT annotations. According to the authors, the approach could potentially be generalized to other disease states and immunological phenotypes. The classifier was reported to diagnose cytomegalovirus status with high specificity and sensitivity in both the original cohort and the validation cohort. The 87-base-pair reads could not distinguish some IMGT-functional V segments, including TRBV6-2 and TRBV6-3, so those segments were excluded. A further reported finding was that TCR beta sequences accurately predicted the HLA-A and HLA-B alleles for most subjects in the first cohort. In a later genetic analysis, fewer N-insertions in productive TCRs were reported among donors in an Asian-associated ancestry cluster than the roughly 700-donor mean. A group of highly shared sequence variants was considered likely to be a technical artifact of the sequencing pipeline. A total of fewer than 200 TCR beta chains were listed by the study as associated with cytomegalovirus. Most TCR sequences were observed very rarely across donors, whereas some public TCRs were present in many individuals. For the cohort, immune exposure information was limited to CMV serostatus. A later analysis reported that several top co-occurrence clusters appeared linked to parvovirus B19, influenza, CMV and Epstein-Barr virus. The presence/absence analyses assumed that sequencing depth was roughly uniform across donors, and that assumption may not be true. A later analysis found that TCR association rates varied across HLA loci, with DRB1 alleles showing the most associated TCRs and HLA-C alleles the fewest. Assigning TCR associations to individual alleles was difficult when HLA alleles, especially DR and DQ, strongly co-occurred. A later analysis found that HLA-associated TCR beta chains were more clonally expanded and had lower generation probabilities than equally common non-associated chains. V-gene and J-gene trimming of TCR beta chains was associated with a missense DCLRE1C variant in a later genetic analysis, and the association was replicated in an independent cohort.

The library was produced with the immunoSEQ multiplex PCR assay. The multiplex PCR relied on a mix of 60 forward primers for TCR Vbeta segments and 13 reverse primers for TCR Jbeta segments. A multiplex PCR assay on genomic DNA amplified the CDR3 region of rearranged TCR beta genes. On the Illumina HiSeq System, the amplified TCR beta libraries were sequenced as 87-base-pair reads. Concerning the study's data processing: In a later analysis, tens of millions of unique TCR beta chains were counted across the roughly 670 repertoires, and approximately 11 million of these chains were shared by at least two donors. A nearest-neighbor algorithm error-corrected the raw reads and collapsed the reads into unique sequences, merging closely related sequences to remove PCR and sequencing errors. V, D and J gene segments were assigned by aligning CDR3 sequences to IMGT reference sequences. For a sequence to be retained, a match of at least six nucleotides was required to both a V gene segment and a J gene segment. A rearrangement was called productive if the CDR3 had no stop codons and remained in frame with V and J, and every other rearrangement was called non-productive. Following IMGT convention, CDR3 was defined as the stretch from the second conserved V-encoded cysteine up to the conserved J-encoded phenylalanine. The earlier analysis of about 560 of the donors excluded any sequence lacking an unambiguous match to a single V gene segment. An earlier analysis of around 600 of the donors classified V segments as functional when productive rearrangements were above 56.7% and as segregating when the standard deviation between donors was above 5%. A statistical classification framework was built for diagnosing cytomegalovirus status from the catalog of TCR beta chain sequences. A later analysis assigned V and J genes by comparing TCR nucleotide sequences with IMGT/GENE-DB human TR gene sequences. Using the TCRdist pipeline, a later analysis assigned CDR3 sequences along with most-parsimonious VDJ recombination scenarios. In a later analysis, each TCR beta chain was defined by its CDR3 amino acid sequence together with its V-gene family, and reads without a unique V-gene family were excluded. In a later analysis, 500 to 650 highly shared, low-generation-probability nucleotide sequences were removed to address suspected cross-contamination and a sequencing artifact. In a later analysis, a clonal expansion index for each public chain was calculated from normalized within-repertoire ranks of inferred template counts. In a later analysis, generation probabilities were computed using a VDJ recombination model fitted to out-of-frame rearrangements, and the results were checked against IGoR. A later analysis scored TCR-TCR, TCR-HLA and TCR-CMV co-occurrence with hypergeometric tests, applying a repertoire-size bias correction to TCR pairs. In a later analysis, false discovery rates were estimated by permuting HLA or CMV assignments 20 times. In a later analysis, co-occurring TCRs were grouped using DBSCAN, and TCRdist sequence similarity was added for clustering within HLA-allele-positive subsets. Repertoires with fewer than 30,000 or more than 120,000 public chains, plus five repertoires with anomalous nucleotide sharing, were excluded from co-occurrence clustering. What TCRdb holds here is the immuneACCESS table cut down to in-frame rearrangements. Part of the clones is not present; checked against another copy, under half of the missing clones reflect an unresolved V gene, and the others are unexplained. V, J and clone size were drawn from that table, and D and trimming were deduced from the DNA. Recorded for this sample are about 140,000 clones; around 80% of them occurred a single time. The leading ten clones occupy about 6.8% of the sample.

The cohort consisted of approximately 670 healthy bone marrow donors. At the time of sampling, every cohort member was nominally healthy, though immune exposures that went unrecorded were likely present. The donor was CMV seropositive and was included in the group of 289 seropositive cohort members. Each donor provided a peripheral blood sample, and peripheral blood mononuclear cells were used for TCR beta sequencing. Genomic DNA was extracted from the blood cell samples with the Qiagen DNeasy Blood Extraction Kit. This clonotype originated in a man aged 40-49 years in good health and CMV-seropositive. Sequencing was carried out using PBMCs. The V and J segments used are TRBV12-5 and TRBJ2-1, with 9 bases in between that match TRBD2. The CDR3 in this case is CASGLGPAALAGLGPSYNEQFF. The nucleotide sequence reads TGTGCTAGTGGTTTGGGTCCGGCGGCTCTAGCGGGACTTGGGCCATCCTACAATGAGCAGTTCTTC. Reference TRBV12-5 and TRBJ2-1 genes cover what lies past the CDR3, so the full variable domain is DARVTQTPRHKVTEMGQEVTMRCQPILGHNTVFWYRQTMMQGLELLAYFRNRAPLDDSGMPKDRFSAEMPDATLATLKIQPSEPRDSAVYFCASGLGPAALAGLGPSYNEQFFGPGTRLTVL.